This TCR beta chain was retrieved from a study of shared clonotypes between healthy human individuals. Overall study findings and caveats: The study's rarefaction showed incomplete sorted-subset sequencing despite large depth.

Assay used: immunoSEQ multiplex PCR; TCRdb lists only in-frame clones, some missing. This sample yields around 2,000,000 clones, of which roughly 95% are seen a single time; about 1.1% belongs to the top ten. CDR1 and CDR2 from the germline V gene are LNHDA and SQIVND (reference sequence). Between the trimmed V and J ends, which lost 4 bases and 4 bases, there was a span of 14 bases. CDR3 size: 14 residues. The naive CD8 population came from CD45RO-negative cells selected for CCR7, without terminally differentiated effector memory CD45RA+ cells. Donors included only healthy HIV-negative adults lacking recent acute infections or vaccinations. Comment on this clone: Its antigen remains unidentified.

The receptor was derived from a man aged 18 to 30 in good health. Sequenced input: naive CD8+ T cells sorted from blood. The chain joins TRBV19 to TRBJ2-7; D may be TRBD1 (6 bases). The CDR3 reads CASSSRTDLYEQYF. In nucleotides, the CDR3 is TGTGCCAGTAGTAGCAGGACAGATCTTTACGAGCAGTACTTC.